The present entry profiles one T cell receptor beta chain with its context. This record comes from a study of blood T cells in healthy people across ages. With 6 bases removed from V and 0 bases from J, the gap between germline ends came to 9 bases. The CDR3 runs to 14 residues. Germline V gene data show CDR1 as MDHEN and CDR2 as SYDVKM. A J-beta primer mix and a sample-barcoded 5' primer were used in a second PCR of about 7 to 12 cycles. TCRdb passed the 5' RACE reads through MiXCR, listing each CDR3 protein once. The sample shows roughly 1,000,000 distinct CDR3 sequences, under 30% of them seen only once. These data were also reused for a study on T cells of mothers and their children.

The V gene is TRBV28, the J gene TRBJ2-4; no clear D. The sequencing sample was made of blood. The receptor was derived from a girl aged 2-10 years in good health. The CDR3 loop is CASSLRAAKNIQYF. In DNA, the CDR3 is TGTGCCAGCAGCCTACGTGCAGCCAAAAACATTCAGTACTTC.